This note documents a single TCR beta chain sequence. The antigen is unknown. The sample is drawn from a study of shared clonotypes between healthy human individuals. The V gene's germline CDR1 is SEHNR and CDR2 FQNEAQ (reference sequence). The junction had 12 bases not matched to a gene; V was cut back by 4 bases and J by 6 bases. This CDR3 is built from 16 residues. Overall study findings and caveats: There were few donors, and this limited the genetic and exposure-history diversity represented.

Each sample came from a Caucasian adult donor living in Nashville, Tennessee. Each subset's genomic DNA was shared equally among a number of immunoSEQ plates. The table came from immunoSEQ multiplex PCR; TCRdb's copy has only in-frame clones and leaves some out. The sample yields about 960,000 clones, around three quarters seen once. Sequencing was done on a sample of memory CD4+ T cells sorted from blood. The subset is: CD45RA-negative fraction. The sequence derives from a man aged 18 to 29 in good health. This chain uses TRBV7-9 with TRBJ2-7; 10 nucleotides agree with TRBD1. CDR3 nucleotides: TGTGCCAGCAGCTCGACCCCGGGACAGGGGAGGCCCGAGCAGTACTTC. Its translation: CASSSTPGQGRPEQYF.